A selection of T cell receptor beta chains follows, all from one sample in a study of T cell repertoires in cytomegalovirus infection. Antigens of these TCRs are unknown. TCRdb re-derived calls from the reads in MiXCR, one entry per CDR3 protein. The sample records 380,000 or so distinct CDR3 sequences, about 35% being singletons. This material consisted of cultured PBMCs, taken from culture after CMV antigen stimulation. The receptors were sampled from a human donor in good health (CMV status not recorded). Some clones in this sample may be carry-over from other donors' samples. The CDR3 runs from the conserved cysteine through the conserved F or W. Fields, in order: V gene, J gene, D gene, clone size, CDR3 protein, CDR3 DNA. A D gene is named only where the DNA matches it firmly. Size is stated for part of the rows, as once, few or many counts, or as a class when the clone is expanded.

v_call: TRBV7-2
j_call: TRBJ1-4
d_call: .
clone_size: few
cdr3_aa: CASSLGRVREKLFF
cdr3_nt: TGTGCCAGCAGCTTGGGCAGGGTGCGGGAAAAACTGTTTTTT

v_call: TRBV27
j_call: TRBJ1-5
d_call: .
clone_size: .
cdr3_aa: CASRALGEARQPQHF
cdr3_nt: TGTGCCAGCAGAGCCCTCGGGGAGGCTCGACAGCCCCAGCATTTT

v_call: TRBV4-3
j_call: TRBJ2-3
d_call: TRBD2
clone_size: .
cdr3_aa: CASSQDSGGLADLLPSTDTQYF
cdr3_nt: TGCGCCAGCAGCCAAGATTCTGGAGGACTAGCGGATTTGTTACCTAGCACAGATACGCAGTATTTT

v_call: TRBV11-2
j_call: TRBJ2-3
d_call: TRBD2
clone_size: .
cdr3_aa: CASSTRLAGAPDTQYF
cdr3_nt: TGTGCCAGCAGCACAAGACTAGCGGGAGCGCCAGATACGCAGTATTTT

v_call: TRBV20-1
j_call: TRBJ1-2
d_call: TRBD1
clone_size: .
cdr3_aa: CSARAPGQGLNYGYTF
cdr3_nt: TGCAGTGCTAGGGCTCCGGGACAGGGGTTAAACTATGGCTACACCTTC

v_call: TRBV20-1
j_call: TRBJ2-1
d_call: TRBD2
clone_size: .
cdr3_aa: CSAREGEGYNEQFF
cdr3_nt: TGCAGTGCTAGAGAAGGGGAGGGCTACAATGAGCAGTTCTTC

v_call: TRBV7-2
j_call: TRBJ1-6
d_call: .
clone_size: .
cdr3_aa: CASSLVQGPLHF
cdr3_nt: TGTGCCAGCAGCTTAGTCCAGGGACCCCTCCACTTT

v_call: TRBV28
j_call: TRBJ1-5
d_call: .
clone_size: .
cdr3_aa: CASSSLGGLTLGQPQHF
cdr3_nt: TGTGCCAGCAGTTCCTTAGGAGGGTTAACTCTGGGTCAGCCCCAGCATTTT

v_call: TRBV7-2
j_call: TRBJ2-7
d_call: .
clone_size: .
cdr3_aa: CASSRTGPNYEQYF
cdr3_nt: TGTGCCAGCAGTCGAACAGGGCCAAACTACGAGCAGTACTTC

v_call: TRBV16
j_call: TRBJ2-1
d_call: TRBD1
clone_size: once
cdr3_aa: CASSQRGTGLSYNEQFF
cdr3_nt: TGTGCCAGCAGCCAACGGGGGACAGGGCTCTCCTACAATGAGCAGTTCTTC

v_call: TRBV28
j_call: TRBJ2-7
d_call: TRBD2
clone_size: .
cdr3_aa: CASSASGLPYEQYF
cdr3_nt: TGTGCCAGCAGTGCATCGGGACTACCCTACGAGCAGTACTTC

v_call: TRBV20-1
j_call: TRBJ2-3
d_call: .
clone_size: .
cdr3_aa: CSARVASDTQYF
cdr3_nt: TGCAGTGCTAGAGTTGCTTCAGATACGCAGTATTTT

v_call: TRBV6-5
j_call: TRBJ2-1
d_call: .
clone_size: .
cdr3_aa: CASSSLVEQFF
cdr3_nt: TGTGCCAGCAGTTCCCTAGTTGAGCAGTTCTTC

v_call: TRBV6-5
j_call: TRBJ2-3
d_call: .
clone_size: .
cdr3_aa: CASSHPGAKAGDTQYF
cdr3_nt: TGTGCCAGCAGTCACCCCGGCGCAAAAGCTGGAGATACGCAGTATTTT

v_call: TRBV12-3/TRBV12-4
j_call: TRBJ1-5
d_call: TRBD1
clone_size: .
cdr3_aa: CASSFGTASSNQPQHF
cdr3_nt: TGTGCCAGCAGTTTCGGGACAGCGAGTAGCAATCAGCCCCAGCATTTT

v_call: TRBV3-1
j_call: TRBJ2-5
d_call: TRBD2
clone_size: .
cdr3_aa: CASSQDWGLVETQYF
cdr3_nt: TGTGCCAGCAGCCAAGATTGGGGACTAGTGGAGACCCAGTACTTC

v_call: TRBV28
j_call: TRBJ1-3
d_call: .
clone_size: few
cdr3_aa: CASTVSGNTIYF
cdr3_nt: TGTGCCAGCACCGTCTCTGGAAACACCATATATTTT

v_call: TRBV7-2
j_call: TRBJ1-6
d_call: .
clone_size: many
cdr3_aa: CASSFRGKNSPLHF
cdr3_nt: TGTGCCAGCAGCTTCAGAGGGAAAAATTCACCCCTCCACTTT

v_call: TRBV12-3/TRBV12-4
j_call: TRBJ1-5
d_call: TRBD1
clone_size: once
cdr3_aa: CASSQTGGGNQPQHF
cdr3_nt: TGTGCCAGCAGCCAGACAGGGGGAGGCAATCAGCCCCAGCATTTT

v_call: TRBV6-2/TRBV6-3
j_call: TRBJ2-3
d_call: TRBD1
clone_size: .
cdr3_aa: CASTGRGRTDTQYF
cdr3_nt: TGTGCCAGCACGGGCAGGGGGCGAACAGATACGCAGTATTTT

v_call: TRBV7-8
j_call: TRBJ2-1
d_call: .
clone_size: .
cdr3_aa: CASSPRLITSHNEQFF
cdr3_nt: TGTGCCAGCAGCCCTCGACTCATAACGTCCCACAATGAGCAGTTCTTC

v_call: TRBV5-8
j_call: TRBJ2-6
d_call: .
clone_size: many
cdr3_aa: CASSFRVSGANVLTF
cdr3_nt: TGTGCCAGCAGCTTCAGGGTTTCTGGGGCCAACGTCCTGACTTTC